This T cell receptor (beta chain) was obtained from a study of blood T cell repertoires in COVID-19 (dated by TCRdb to 2020 to 2022). Regarding the complete study: The collaborator samples originated in the United States, Italy and Spain and spanned the acute and convalescent phases of COVID-19. Deeply sampled blood TCRbeta repertoires from subjects exposed to, actively infected with, or recovered from COVID-19 were included in the dataset. The samples were drawn from two sources: the first 160 participants of the ongoing ImmuneRACE study, and 1,000 to 1,500 subjects contributed by 6 global collaborators. A de-identified subject ID, COVID-19 status, age in years and sex were almost always included in the sample metadata. The material from the prospective study consisted of cDNA or gDNA derived from T cells, B-cell-depleted T cells, or PBMCs. Where HLA class I and class II types were available, the types were taken from metadata supplied by the sample provider, not from assay-based typing. A freely available public database, intended as a resource for researchers studying the immune response to SARS-CoV-2, is where the repertoires were released. Paper-wide results and their limitations: Clinical and demographic metadata were provided uncurated, with the amount varying by source and participant.

For this clone: Its antigen is not yet known. No qualities accompany the bases; no much larger clone lies one base away.

The immunoSEQ Assay, a bias-controlled multiplex PCR, was used to amplify TCRbeta CDR3 regions from genomic DNA. Per the source publication's procedure: The number of nucleated cells in each sample was estimated from the amplification of reference gene primers within the assay. To quantify the absolute abundance of each unique TCRbeta CDR3 rearrangement, sequence reads were collapsed and filtered. For each sample, productive Simpson clonality was calculated as the square root of Simpson's diversity index over productive rearrangements. Not all clones reach the TCRdb copy of this immuneACCESS table, which keeps in-frame sequences only. Checked studies attribute under half of the gap to unresolved V genes and leave the rest unexplained. For V, J and clone size, that table is used; D and trimming come from the DNA. The sample data list about 160,000 clones, and approximately 91% of these were observed just once. The ten top clones hold roughly 2% of the sample.

Whole blood was collected in K2EDTA tubes by collaborating institutions according to the institutions' own protocols. Collaborator samples were shipped for TCRbeta analysis as frozen whole blood, isolated PBMCs, or DNA extracted from either sample type. The sequence came from a man aged 18 to 35 with acute or convalescent COVID-19. The sequencing input was peripheral blood.

The DNA sequence is given as TGTGCCAGCATCTTTGCGGGAGGGCCAGATACGCAGTATTTT. This sequence encodes CASIFAGGPDTQYF. The V gene is TRBV7-9 and the J gene is TRBJ2-3, with TRBD2 matching 9 junction bases. V is trimmed back by 7 bases and J by 4 bases, and the junction contains 6 bases that no gene match accounts for. As encoded in the germline V gene (reference sequence), CDR1 is SEHNR while CDR2 is FQNEAQ. Taken from cysteine to phenylalanine, the CDR3 has 14 residues. Solely the CDR3 DNA is kept, with 42 bases framed from the first base.